Listed here is a single TCR beta chain. Noted treatment: oral pan-JAK inhibitor, 5-10 mg twice daily. The germline V and J ends were trimmed by 1 base and 4 bases, with 13 bases remaining between them. The CDR3 extends over 15 amino acids. CDR1 and CDR2 (germline): KGHSH, LQKENI. These data originate in a study of CD8+ T cells in alopecia areata. The sequencing template was cDNA reverse transcribed from extracted RNA. Using immunoSEQ multiplex PCR, the repertoire was profiled, and TCRdb retains in-frame clones only, with some absent. This sample yields about 210,000 clones, of which approximately 72% are seen a single time; 0.95% to 1.5% belongs to the top ten.

The material sequenced was CD4+ T cells sorted from blood, taken between weeks 44 and 45, from a patient treated with tofacitinib. This clonotype originated in a human donor with alopecia areata. The chain uses TRBV18 and TRBJ1-1; tentatively, D is TRBD1 (6 bases). CDR3 region: CASSPLGTQGTEAFF. In nucleotides, the CDR3 is TGTGCCAGCTCACCACTCGGGACACAGGGCACTGAAGCTTTCTTT.